This TCR beta chain was documented in a study of human T cells and chemical hapten exposure. In the study overall: Small differences in pooled library volume mainly drove the variation in TCR yields per sample.

Time point given: patch test 1, 2 weeks after DPC sensitization. The treatment was: therapeutic diphenylcyclopropenone sensitization with weekly scalp DPC. Total RNA was isolated from whole blood that had not been fractionated. Unique molecular identifiers were attached to individual cDNA molecules during library preparation. TCRdb itself ran the RACE reads through MiXCR, one entry per CDR3 protein. Here the sample spans some 52,000 distinct CDR3 sequences, 11% being singletons. This clonotype was counted only a few times. Its antigen is not known. This CDR3 has 15 residues. Germline V gene data show CDR1 as SGDLS and CDR2 as YYNGEE. V lost 0 bases to trimming and J lost 0 bases, with 7 bases between them. General study results and limits: No alteration of TCRs above 1 in 1000 frequency was seen with DPC sensitization.

The source of this sequence is a woman aged 40 to 49 with alopecia areata. Some clones in this sample may be carry-over from other donors' samples. The starting material was whole blood, obtained in connection with sensitization to the hapten diphenylcyclopropenone (DPC). This chain links TRBV9 with TRBJ1-3; D gene ambiguous. The CDR3 here is CASSVGSISGNTIYF. CDR3 DNA: TGTGCCAGCAGCGTAGGGAGCATCTCTGGAAACACCATATATTTT.